This is a list of T cell receptor beta chains from one sample in a study of cytomegalovirus exposure and HLA in healthy donors. TCRdb's table, derived via immunoSEQ multiplex PCR, lists solely in-frame clones and lacks some. This repertoire shows around 110,000 clones, 50% to 70% found once; its top ten account for roughly 9.8%. Sequencing input: PBMCs. All receptors derive from a woman in her 40s in good health and CMV-seropositive. Each CDR3 is given with its conserved first and last residue. The D gene is left open where the match is weak. Only part of the rows carry a size: once, few, many, or a class if the clone is expanded.

>-|TRBV30|-|TRBJ1-2
CAWSVPRQGIYGYTF
TGTGCCTGGAGTGTACCGAGGCAGGGGATTTATGGCTACACCTTC
>-|TRBV6-5|-|TRBJ1-1
CASSAGSTEAFF
TGTGCCAGCAGTGCCGGGTCCACTGAAGCTTTCTTT
>-|TRBV7-2|TRBD1|TRBJ1-2
CASSKPGQSPLWGYTF
TGTGCCAGCAGCAAACCGGGACAGTCTCCACTATGGGGCTACACCTTC
>once|TRBV10-3|TRBD2|TRBJ2-1
CAISHPGLAGRRKNNEQFF
TGTGCCATCAGCCATCCTGGACTAGCGGGGCGCCGAAAGAACAATGAGCAGTTCTTC
>-|TRBV10-3|-|TRBJ2-7
CAISGRGGAVEQYF
TGTGCCATCAGTGGAAGGGGGGGGGCGGTCGAGCAGTACTTC
>-|TRBV29-1|-|TRBJ2-1
CSVRGDKAYNEQFF
TGCAGCGTTCGGGGGGACAAGGCTTACAATGAGCAGTTCTTC
>few|TRBV4-3|-|TRBJ1-6
CASSRQKDSYNSPLHF
TGCGCCAGCAGCCGGCAAAAGGACAGCTATAATTCACCCCTCCACTTT
>-|TRBV5-1|TRBD1|TRBJ2-7
CASSLTGTGGREQYF
TGCGCCAGCAGCTTAACCGGGACAGGGGGTAGGGAGCAGTACTTC
>few|TRBV2|-|TRBJ2-3
CASSEVRNTDTQYF
TGTGCCAGCAGTGAAGTCAGGAACACAGATACGCAGTATTTT
>-|TRBV7-9|TRBD2|TRBJ2-1
CASSRGTSSNEQFF
TGTGCCAGCAGCCGCGGGACTAGCAGCAATGAGCAGTTCTTC
>-|TRBV7-7|-|TRBJ2-7
CASYYWVGFYEQYF
TGTGCTAGCTACTATTGGGTCGGATTCTACGAGCAGTACTTC
>few|TRBV29-1|-|TRBJ2-4
CSVNPTEIKNIQYF
TGCAGCGTTAACCCCACAGAAATAAAAAACATTCAGTACTTC
>-|TRBV5-6|TRBD1|TRBJ2-1
CASSSPGTGGLNSYNEQFF
TGTGCCAGCAGCTCACCCGGGACAGGGGGCCTAAACTCCTACAATGAGCAGTTCTTC
>-|TRBV2|TRBD1|TRBJ1-6
CASHRDRNSPLHF
TGTGCCAGCCATAGGGACAGGAATTCACCCCTCCACTTT
>few|TRBV7-9|TRBD2|TRBJ2-1
CASTPPAGAGGYNEQFF
TGTGCCAGCACTCCCCCAGCGGGAGCGGGGGGCTACAATGAGCAGTTCTTC
>-|TRBV7-2|-|TRBJ2-5
CASSRATFQETQYF
TGTGCCAGCAGCCGTGCTACCTTCCAAGAGACCCAGTACTTC
>-|TRBV5-6|TRBD1|TRBJ2-7
CASSGTGARNEQYF
TGTGCCAGCAGCGGGACAGGGGCGAGAAACGAGCAGTACTTC
>-|TRBV11-2|TRBD1|TRBJ1-4
CASSSGQSLFF
TGTGCCAGCAGCTCGGGACAGTCGCTGTTTTTT
>-|TRBV20-1|-|TRBJ2-2
CSARDSGELFF
TGCAGTGCTAGAGACTCTGGGGAGCTGTTTTTT
>few|TRBV7-2|TRBD1|TRBJ1-3
CASRDRGSGNTIYF
TGTGCCAGCAGAGACAGGGGATCTGGAAACACCATATATTTT
>-|TRBV7-9|TRBD1|TRBJ1-2
CASSLLGQGAYGYTF
TGTGCCAGCAGCTTATTGGGACAGGGGGCCTATGGCTACACCTTC
>few|TRBV5-4|-|TRBJ2-2
CASSLEAGELFF
TGTGCCAGCAGCTTGGAAGCGGGGGAGCTGTTTTTT
>-|TRBV5-1|-|TRBJ2-2
CASSLAQRNTGELFF
TGCGCCAGCAGCTTGGCCCAGCGGAACACCGGGGAGCTGTTTTTT
>-|TRBV5-3|-|TRBJ2-1
CARSHQVADSYNEQFF
TGTGCCAGAAGTCATCAAGTGGCGGACTCCTACAATGAGCAGTTCTTC
>once|TRBV9|TRBD2|TRBJ2-7
CASSVATGGGFSSYEQYF
TGTGCCAGCAGCGTAGCCACCGGCGGGGGGTTTAGCTCCTACGAGCAGTACTTC
>-|TRBV5-6|-|TRBJ1-2
CASSLTIYGYTF
TGTGCCAGCAGCCTCACTATCTATGGCTACACCTTC
>-|TRBV19|TRBD1|TRBJ2-7
CASSIGQGEIYEQYF
TGTGCCAGTAGTATTGGACAGGGGGAGATCTACGAGCAGTACTTC
>-|TRBV7-9|-|TRBJ2-7
CASSPRTWASYEQYF
TGTGCCAGCAGCCCCCGGACTTGGGCCTCCTACGAGCAGTACTTC
>-|TRBV6-1|-|TRBJ1-1
CASSDARGQGRGNTEAFF
TGTGCCAGCAGTGACGCCCGGGGTCAGGGGAGAGGGAACACTGAAGCTTTCTTT
>few|TRBV6-5|TRBD1|TRBJ2-1
CASSYDRANSYNEQFF
TGTGCCAGCAGTTATGACAGGGCTAACTCCTACAATGAGCAGTTCTTC
>few|TRBV19|-|TRBJ1-4
CASSSRGSNEKLFF
TGTGCCAGTAGTTCCAGGGGCTCTAATGAAAAACTGTTTTTT
>-|TRBV19|TRBD2|TRBJ2-5
CASSAGTSLATQYF
TGTGCCAGTAGTGCCGGGACTAGCCTAGCGACCCAGTACTTC
>few|TRBV29-1|-|TRBJ1-3
CSGFVQGRSGNTIYF
TGCAGCGGATTCGTTCAGGGGCGCTCTGGAAACACCATATATTTT
>-|TRBV7-2|-|TRBJ1-2
CASSLDLNYGYTF
TGTGCCAGCAGCTTAGATCTTAACTATGGCTACACCTTC
>-|TRBV7-6|-|TRBJ2-2
CASSPRLAAAGELFF
TGTGCCAGCAGCCCACGATTAGCAGCCGCCGGGGAGCTGTTTTTT
>-|TRBV9|-|TRBJ2-1
CASSVEGVRYNEQFF
TGTGCCAGCAGCGTAGAAGGAGTGAGATACAATGAGCAGTTCTTC
>-|TRBV18|TRBD2|TRBJ2-3
CASSPLLAENTDTQYF
TGTGCCAGCTCGCCATTACTAGCGGAGAACACAGATACGCAGTATTTT
>few|TRBV7-9|TRBD1|TRBJ1-1
CASSGDSMNTEAFF
TGTGCCAGCAGCGGGGACAGTATGAACACTGAAGCTTTCTTT
>-|TRBV5-1|-|TRBJ1-2
CASSLARGNYGYTF
TGCGCCAGCAGCTTGGCTAGGGGTAACTATGGCTACACCTTC
>-|TRBV27|TRBD2|TRBJ2-1
CASRPREAYNEQFF
TGTGCCAGCCGACCCCGGGAGGCGTACAATGAGCAGTTCTTC
>few|TRBV11-2|-|TRBJ2-1
CASSLLGQFGEQFF
TGTGCCAGCAGCTTACTAGGCCAGTTTGGTGAGCAGTTCTTC
>-|TRBV7-6|TRBD2|TRBJ2-1
CASSLEPGTSDNEQFF
TGTGCCAGCAGCTTAGAACCCGGGACTAGCGACAATGAGCAGTTCTTC
>-|TRBV2|-|TRBJ1-1
CASSYDYHTTQAFF
TGTGCCAGCAGTTACGACTACCATACGACCCAAGCTTTCTTT
>-|TRBV19|-|TRBJ2-7
CASSISVGRAREQYF
TGTGCCAGTAGTATTTCGGTCGGGCGGGCGAGGGAGCAGTACTTC
>-|TRBV2|TRBD1|TRBJ1-1
CASSAGQGTEAFF
TGTGCCAGCAGTGCTGGACAGGGCACTGAAGCTTTCTTT
>-|TRBV28|TRBD2|TRBJ2-1
CASSQGLAGGNEQFF
TGTGCCAGCAGCCAAGGACTAGCGGGAGGCAATGAGCAGTTCTTC
>-|TRBV7-9|-|TRBJ2-7
CASSSWGGTGASANF
TGTGCCAGCAGCTCCTGGGGGGGGACAGGAGCCTCCGCGAACTTC
>-|TRBV25-1|TRBD2|TRBJ2-1
CASRRVAGDGGEQFF
TGTGCCAGCAGGAGGGTAGCGGGAGATGGGGGTGAGCAGTTCTTC